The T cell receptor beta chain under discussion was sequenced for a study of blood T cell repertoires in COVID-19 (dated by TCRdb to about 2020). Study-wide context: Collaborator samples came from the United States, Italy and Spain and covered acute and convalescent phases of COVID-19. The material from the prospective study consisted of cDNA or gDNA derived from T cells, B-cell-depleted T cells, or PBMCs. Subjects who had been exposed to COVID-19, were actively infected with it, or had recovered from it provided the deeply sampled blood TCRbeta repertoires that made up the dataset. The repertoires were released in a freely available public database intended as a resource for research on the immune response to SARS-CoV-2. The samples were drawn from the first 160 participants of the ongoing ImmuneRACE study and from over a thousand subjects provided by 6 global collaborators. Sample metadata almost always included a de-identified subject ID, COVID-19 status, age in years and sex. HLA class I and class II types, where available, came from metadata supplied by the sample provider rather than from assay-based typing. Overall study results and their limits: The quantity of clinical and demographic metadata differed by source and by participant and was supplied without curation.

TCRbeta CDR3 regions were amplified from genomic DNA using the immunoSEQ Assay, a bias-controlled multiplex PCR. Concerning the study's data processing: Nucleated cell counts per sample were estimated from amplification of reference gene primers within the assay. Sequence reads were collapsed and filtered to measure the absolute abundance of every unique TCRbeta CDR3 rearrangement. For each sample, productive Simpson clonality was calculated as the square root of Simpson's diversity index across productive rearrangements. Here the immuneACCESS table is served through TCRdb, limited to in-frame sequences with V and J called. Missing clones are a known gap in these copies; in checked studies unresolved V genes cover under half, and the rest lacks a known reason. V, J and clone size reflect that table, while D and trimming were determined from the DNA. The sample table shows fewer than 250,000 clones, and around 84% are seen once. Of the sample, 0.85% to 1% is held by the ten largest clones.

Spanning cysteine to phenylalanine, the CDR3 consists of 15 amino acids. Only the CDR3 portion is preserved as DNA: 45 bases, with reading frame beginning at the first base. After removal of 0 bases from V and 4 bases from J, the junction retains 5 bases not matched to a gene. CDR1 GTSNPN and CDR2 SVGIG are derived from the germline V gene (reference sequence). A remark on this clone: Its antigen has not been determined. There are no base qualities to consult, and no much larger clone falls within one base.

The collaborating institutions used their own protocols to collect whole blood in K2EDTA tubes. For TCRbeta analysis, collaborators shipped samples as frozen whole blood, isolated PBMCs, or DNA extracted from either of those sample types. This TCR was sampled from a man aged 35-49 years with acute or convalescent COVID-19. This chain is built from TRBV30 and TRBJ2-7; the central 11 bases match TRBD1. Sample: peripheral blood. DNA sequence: TGTGCCTGGAGTGTACTGGGGGACAGGGGGTACGAGCAGTACTTC. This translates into CAWSVLGDRGYEQYF.